The 8 T cell receptor beta chains below were found in one sample sequenced in a study of identifying expanded T cells in peripheral blood. Using immunoSEQ multiplex PCR, the repertoire was profiled, and TCRdb retains in-frame clones only, with some absent. The sample lists around 82,000 clones; less than 90% were seen once. The sequenced sample was blood. The receptors come from a person aged 18 to 70 in good health.

The CDR3 DNA reads as TGTGCCTGGAGTCGCTCGAGCTCTGGAAACACCATATATTTT. Its translation: CAWSRSSSGNTIYF. The chain links TRBV30 to TRBJ1-3; D is unclear. This CDR3 region has 14 residues. V dropped 2 bases and J dropped 0 bases, with 8 bases sitting between them. Germline assignment: CDR1 GTSNPN and CDR2 SVGIG (reference sequence).

V usage is TRBV7-9 and J usage is TRBJ1-2; D is uncertain. Between the trimmed V and J ends, which lost 3 bases and 4 bases, there was a span of 12 bases. The CDR3 runs 14 residues. Germline CDR1 SEHNR, CDR2 FQNEAQ (reference sequence). The CDR3 is CASSFGGSGYGYTF. CDR3 sequence (DNA): TGTGCCAGCAGCTTCGGAGGCTCTGGCTATGGCTACACCTTC.

The chain links TRBV18 to TRBJ1-5, with D possibly TRBD1 on 5 matching bases. The CDR3 contains 17 residues. The germline CDR1 and CDR2 sequences are KGHSH and LQKENI. The V end lost 6 bases, the J end lost 4 bases, and 22 bases lay between the germline ends. The CDR3 region is CASSLGTGTPDNQPQHF. CDR3 nucleotide sequence: TGTGCCAGCTCTCTGGGAACCGGGACTCCAGATAATCAGCCCCAGCATTTT.

This chain connects TRBV15 to TRBJ2-1; 8 nucleotides match TRBD2. The V and J ends lost 3 bases and 9 bases, in that order; junction bases with no gene match: 10. Germline V lookup: CDR1 LNHNV, CDR2 YYDKDF (reference sequence). The CDR3 runs 15 residues. The CDR3 bases are TGTGCCACCAGCAGTGAGCGGGCGGGAGGCTCTGAGCAGTTCTTC. Amino acids: CATSSERAGGSEQFF.

The V call is TRBV6-6, the J call TRBJ1-4; no definite D call. Germline values: CDR1 MNHNY, CDR2 SVGAGI (reference sequence). This CDR3 comprises 13 residues. V was pared by 10 bases and J by 3 bases, with 12 bases between. The CDR3 nucleotides read TGTGCCACCCTTAGGAGACCTAATGAAAAACTGTTTTTT. It yields the protein CATLRRPNEKLFF.

Worth noting for this clone: A read error may explain this, as a much larger clone is one base away. The gene calls are TRBV7-9 and TRBJ1-5, with D unclear. V lost 3 bases, J lost 3 bases, and 3 bases lay in between. CDR1 and CDR2 from the germline V gene are SEHNR and FQNEAQ (reference sequence). The CDR3 is made up of 12 amino acids. CDR3 coding DNA: TGTGCCAGCAGCTTCGACAATCAGCCCCAGCATTTT. Protein sequence: CASSFDNQPQHF. Full variable domain (remainder filled in from reference TRBV7-9 and TRBJ1-5): DTGVSQNPRHKITKRGQNVTFRCDPISEHNRLYWYRQTLGQGPEFLTYFQNEAQLEKSRLLSDRFSAERPKGSFSTLEIQRTEQGDSAMYLCASSFDNQPQHFGDGTRLSIL.

The rearrangement joins TRBV19 to TRBJ1-5; D not resolved. The length of the CDR3 is 14 residues. Trimming pared 1 base from V and 1 base from J, leaving 5 bases between. Germline-derived CDR1 and CDR2 are LNHDA and SQIVND (reference sequence). Written as DNA, the CDR3 is TGTGCCAGTAGTATAGTGACCAGCAATCAGCCCCAGCATTTT. Translated: CASSIVTSNQPQHF. Drawing the rest from reference TRBV19 and TRBJ1-5, the complete variable domain is DGGITQSPKYLFRKEGQNVTLSCEQNLNHDAMYWYRQDPGQGLRLIYYSQIVNDFQKGDIAEGYSVSREKKESFPLTVTSAQKNPTAFYLCASSIVTSNQPQHFGDGTRLSIL.

V usage is TRBV6-5 and J usage is TRBJ2-1; D is perhaps TRBD1 or TRBD2 (5 bases each). The germline gives CDR1 MNHEY, CDR2 SVGAGI. The CDR3 runs 16 residues. V was trimmed by 0 bases and J by 2 bases, leaving 11 bases between them. The CDR3 protein is CASSYSGTRPYNEQFF. As DNA, the CDR3 is TGTGCCAGCAGTTACTCTGGGACCCGCCCCTACAATGAGCAGTTCTTC.